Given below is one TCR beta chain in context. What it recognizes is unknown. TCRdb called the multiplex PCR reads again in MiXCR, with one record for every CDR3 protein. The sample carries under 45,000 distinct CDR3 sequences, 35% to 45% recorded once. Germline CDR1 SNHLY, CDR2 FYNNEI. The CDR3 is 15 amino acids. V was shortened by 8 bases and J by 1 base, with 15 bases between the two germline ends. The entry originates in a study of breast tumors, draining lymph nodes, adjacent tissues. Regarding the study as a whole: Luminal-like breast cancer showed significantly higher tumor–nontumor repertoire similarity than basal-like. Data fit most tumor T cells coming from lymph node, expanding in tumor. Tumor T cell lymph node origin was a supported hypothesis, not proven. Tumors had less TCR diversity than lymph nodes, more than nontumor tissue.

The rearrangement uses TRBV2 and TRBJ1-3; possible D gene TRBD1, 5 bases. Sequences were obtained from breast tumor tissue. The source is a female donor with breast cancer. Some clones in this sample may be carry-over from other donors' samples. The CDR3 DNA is TGTGCCAGCGGCCGGGACGGCCAATCTGGAAACACCATATATTTT. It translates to CASGRDGQSGNTIYF.